This TCR beta chain was retrieved from a study of T cell responses to AZD1222 COVID-19 vaccine. Study-level results: Clonal diversity was possibly underestimated, and white British individuals and females predominated among donors. The CD4 TCRs associated with vaccination extended across spike and predominated at 160-218 and 743-854. Just a handful of people given AZD1222 tested seropositive at baseline. Receipt of two AZD1222 doses was followed by a rise in Spike-specific TCR breadth and depth.

Notes on this clone: No antigen is known for it.

Profiling relied on immunoSEQ multiplex PCR, and the TCRdb table lists in-frame clones only, not all of them. The repertoire holds some 170,000 clones, with more than 80% as singletons. Germline V gene data show CDR1 as SQVTM and CDR2 as ANQGSEA. V lost 7 bases and J lost 8, with 14 bases in between. The CDR3 is 11 residues long. This TCR was sampled from an adult in good health. The source material was peripheral blood, sampled on day 0 of AZD1222 vaccination. The chain employs TRBV29-1 and TRBJ1-2, with a tentative D call TRBD1 (6 bases). CDR3 sequence reads: CSAGAGEGYTF. CDR3 DNA sequence: TGCAGCGCGGGGGCCGGGGAAGGCTACACCTTC. Filled out from reference TRBV29-1 and TRBJ1-2, the complete variable domain reads SAVISQKPSRDICQRGTSLTIQCQVDSQVTMMFWYRQQPGQSLTLIATANQGSEATYESGFVIDKFPISRPNLTFSTLTVSNMSPEDSSIYLCSAGAGEGYTFGSGTRLTVV.